These 18 T cell receptor beta chains came from one sample sequenced in a study of Ad26.COV2.S vaccination and SARS-CoV-2 variants. Indicated treatment: 19 received Ad26.COV2.S at low or high dose, single or two shots; several received placebo; per-sample allocation not given. Samples were taken on day 63 after the first vaccine or placebo injection. Libraries were prepared by immunoSEQ multiplex PCR; TCRdb keeps only in-frame clonotypes and omits some of them. The data show hundreds of thousands of clones, around 92% seen once. The sequenced sample was peripheral blood, obtained in a trial of Ad26.COV2.S vaccine versus placebo. Source of these receptors: a person aged 18-65 years who received the Ad26.COV2.S COVID-19 vaccine or a placebo.

V is TRBV5-1 and J is TRBJ2-2; the match to TRBD1 covers 9 bases. CDR3 size: 14 residues. From germline, CDR1 is SGHRS and CDR2 YFSETQ. Trimming at V came to 4 bases and at J to 3 bases, leaving 1 base not matched to a gene. In nucleotides, the CDR3 is TGCGCCAGCAGCGGACAGGGGCACACCGGGGAGCTGTTTTTT. Its translation: CASSGQGHTGELFF.

J is TRBJ1-2 and V is TRBV4-2; D remains unclear. This CDR3 has 14 amino acids. Trimming shortened V by 1 base and J by 4 bases, and 10 bases separated the two germline ends. CDR1 and CDR2 (germline): LGHNA, YNFKEQ. CDR3 sequence reads: CASSQGTAGYGYTF. The CDR3 bases are TGTGCCAGCAGCCAAGGAACCGCCGGCTATGGCTACACCTTC.

The CDR3 loop is CATSQGWTQETQYF. In DNA, the CDR3 is TGTGCCACCAGCCAGGGGTGGACGCAAGAGACCCAGTACTTC. The chain recombines TRBV15 with TRBJ2-5, with TRBD1 as a possible D gene (6 bases). The CDR3 is 14 amino acids. V was cut by 5 bases and J by 2 bases, with 12 bases left in between. The germline CDR1 and CDR2 sequences are LNHNV and YYDKDF (reference sequence).

The chain joins TRBV12-3 or TRBV12-4 to TRBJ2-1; 8 bases are a match to TRBD2. The CDR3 totals 13 residues. J was trimmed by 5 bases and V by 7 bases; bases with no gene match: 4. The CDR3, as DNA: TGTGCCAGCAAGCGGGAGCACCACAATGAGCAGTTCTTC. It yields the protein CASKREHHNEQFF.

This clone was recorded only once. The chain recombines TRBV30 with TRBJ1-4, with D unclear. Germline CDR1 GTSNPN, CDR2 SVGIG (reference sequence). The CDR3 has 14 residues. V was pared by 4 bases and J by 5 bases, with 14 bases between. CDR3 coding DNA: TGTGCCTGGAAGAGTCGAGAACCGAATGAAAAACTGTTTTTT. It specifies CAWKSREPNEKLFF.

This clone occurred once. The DNA for the CDR3 is TGTGCCAGCAGTGAGGGGGGTTTAGATAATGAAAAACTGTTTTTT. Protein product: CASSEGGLDNEKLFF. The chain uses TRBV6-1 and TRBJ1-4; D is perhaps TRBD1 (5 bases). Per the germline V gene, CDR1 is MNHNS and CDR2 is SASEGT. The CDR3 loop spans 15 amino acids. The V end was cut by 3 bases, the J end by 4 bases, with 12 bases between.

The J gene is TRBJ2-7, the V gene TRBV5-1, with a tentative D call TRBD1 (6 bases). This CDR3 is 14 amino acids long. Germline V CDR1 and CDR2: SGHRS, YFSETQ. With 0 bases removed from V and 0 bases from J, the gap between germline ends came to 7 bases. The CDR3 loop reads CASSLEGDSYEQYF. CDR3 DNA sequence: TGCGCCAGCAGCTTGGAGGGGGACTCCTACGAGCAGTACTTC.

The chain is built from TRBV5-1 and TRBJ1-4, with D possibly TRBD1 on 5 matching bases. The V and J ends lost 3 bases and 2 bases respectively, with 8 bases between them. The CDR3 extends over 14 amino acids. Germline V lookup: CDR1 SGHRS, CDR2 YFSETQ. CDR3 protein: CASSWAGTNEKLFF. DNA of the CDR3: TGCGCCAGCAGCTGGGCAGGGACTAATGAAAAACTGTTTTTT.

The gene calls are TRBV7-8 and TRBJ2-1; 8 bases line up with TRBD2. V shed 1 base and J 9 bases; nucleotides not matched to a gene: 8. Germline V CDR1 and CDR2: SGHVS, FQNEAQ. The CDR3 is made up of 15 amino acids. CDR3 protein: CASSLDGAGGGEQFF. The CDR3 region has the DNA TGTGCCAGCAGCTTAGACGGGGCGGGGGGAGGTGAGCAGTTCTTC.

As concerns this clone: The same CDR3 also results from other DNA sequences found in this sample. The rearrangement joins TRBV30 to TRBJ1-5; 10 bases fit TRBD1. This CDR3 contains 13 residues. The germline CDR1 and CDR2 sequences are GTSNPN and SVGIG (reference sequence). J gave up 6 bases and V 1 base, and 0 bases lay outside the gene matches. The CDR3: CAWSGTGGQPQHF. In DNA, the CDR3 is TGTGCCTGGAGTGGGACAGGGGGTCAGCCCCAGCATTTT.

The chain has TRBV7-9 and TRBJ1-2; D might be TRBD1 (6 bases). Germline CDR1 SEHNR, CDR2 FQNEAQ (reference sequence). Trimming stripped 4 bases from V and 3 bases from J, with 12 bases between. The CDR3 length is 14 residues. CDR3 bases: TGTGCCAGCAGCTCAGGGGAGTTAGACTATGGCTACACCTTC. This codes for CASSSGELDYGYTF.

The V call is TRBV6-1, the J call TRBJ1-2, with TRBD1 matching 7 bases. With 4 bases clipped from V and 0 bases from J, the junction kept 8 bases outside the gene matches. The CDR3 runs to 16 residues. In germline, CDR1 is MNHNS, CDR2 SASEGT. The CDR3 DNA reads as TGTGCCAGCAGTGCTCCGGGACAGCGAGCTAACTATGGCTACACCTTC. Translating it yields CASSAPGQRANYGYTF.

This clone was counted between two and nine times. The chain carries TRBV7-8 and TRBJ2-2; D is unclear. The germline CDR1 and CDR2 sequences are SGHVS and FQNEAQ. CDR3 length: 14 amino acids. Trimming removed 0 bases at V and 2 bases at J, with 4 bases between. The CDR3, as DNA: TGTGCCAGCAGCTTAGCTCTAAACACCGGGGAGCTGTTTTTT. Translated, it gives CASSLALNTGELFF.

The rearrangement links TRBV30 to TRBJ2-7; D is ambiguous. Germline CDR1 and CDR2: GTSNPN and SVGIG (reference sequence). This CDR3 contains 13 residues. The ends were cut back, 6 bases at V and 6 bases at J, with 18 bases in the middle. The CDR3 DNA reads as TGTGCCTGCCTTGCCGGTCTCTCTGGCGAGCAGTACTTC. Translated, it gives CACLAGLSGEQYF.

This clone was picked up many times. The rearrangement uses TRBV7-2 and TRBJ2-4, with D perhaps matching TRBD2 (5 bases). CDR1 is SGHTA and CDR2 is FQGNSA in the germline V gene. Trimming cost V 3 bases and J 8 bases, with 11 bases left between them. The CDR3 runs to 13 residues. CDR3 coding DNA: TGTGCCAGCAGCTTTCGAGGGTCGGACATTCAGTACTTC. Protein sequence: CASSFRGSDIQYF.

This sequence joins TRBV29-1 and TRBJ1-1, with D unresolved. Germline assignment: CDR1 SQVTM and CDR2 ANQGSEA. The CDR3 extends over 12 amino acids. Trimming pared 5 bases from V and 2 bases from J, leaving 9 bases between. The CDR3 DNA sequence: TGCAGCGTTCGGCCTCGAAACACTGAAGCTTTCTTT. It codes for CSVRPRNTEAFF.

The chain links TRBV3-1 (or the pseudogene TRBV3-2) to TRBJ2-2; 8 bases line up with TRBD1. The CDR3 covers 17 residues. V dropped 3 bases and J dropped 0; count of bases not matched to a gene: 6. The germline V gene encodes CDR1 LGHDT and CDR2 YNNKEL (reference sequence). The CDR3 spells CASSQLTGQANTGELFF. As DNA, the CDR3 is TGTGCCAGCAGCCAGCTAACGGGACAGGCGAACACCGGGGAGCTGTTTTTT.

A note on this clone: This sample includes further DNA sequences coding for the same CDR3. V gene TRBV14 combines with J gene TRBJ2-5; D ambiguous. Germline V CDR1 and CDR2: SGHDN, FVKESK. The CDR3 has 12 amino acids. Between the trimmed V and J ends, which lost 1 base and 4 bases, there was a span of 4 bases. CDR3 loop: CASSQVGETQYF. The CDR3 region has the DNA TGTGCCAGCAGCCAAGTGGGAGAGACCCAGTACTTC.